The TCR beta chain described here comes from a study of blood T cell repertoires in COVID-19. Generated by immunoSEQ multiplex PCR, the TCRdb table keeps only in-frame clones and is missing some. The top ten clones hold 7.5% to 10% of a sample with about 43,000 clones, about nine tenths of them seen once. From germline, CDR1 is GTSNPN and CDR2 SVGIG (reference sequence). J lost 6 bases, V lost 2 bases, and 2 bases had no gene match. The CDR3 is 12 amino acids. The V call is TRBV30, the J call TRBJ1-1; 8 bases match TRBD1. The TCR sequence derives from a human donor in a cohort sampled during active COVID-19. Source material: peripheral blood. The CDR3 sequence: CAWSQGQAEAFF. The DNA of the CDR3 is TGTGCCTGGAGTCAGGGACAGGCTGAAGCTTTCTTT.